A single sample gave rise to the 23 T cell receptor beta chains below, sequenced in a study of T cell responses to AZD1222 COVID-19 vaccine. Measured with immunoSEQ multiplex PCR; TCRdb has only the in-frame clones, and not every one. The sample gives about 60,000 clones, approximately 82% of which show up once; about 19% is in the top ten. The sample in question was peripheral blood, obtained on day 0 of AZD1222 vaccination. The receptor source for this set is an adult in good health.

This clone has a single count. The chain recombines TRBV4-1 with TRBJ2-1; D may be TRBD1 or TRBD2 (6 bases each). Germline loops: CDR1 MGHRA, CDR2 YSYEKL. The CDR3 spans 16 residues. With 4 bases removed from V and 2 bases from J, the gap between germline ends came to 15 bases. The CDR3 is CASSRSQGGPYNEQFF. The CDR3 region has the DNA TGCGCCAGCAGCCGTTCACAGGGAGGCCCCTACAATGAGCAGTTCTTC.

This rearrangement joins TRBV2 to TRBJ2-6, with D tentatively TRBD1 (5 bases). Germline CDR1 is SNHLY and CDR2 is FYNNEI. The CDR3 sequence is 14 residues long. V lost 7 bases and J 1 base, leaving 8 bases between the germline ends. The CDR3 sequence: CASKSGSGANVLTF. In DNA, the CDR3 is TGTGCCAGCAAATCAGGGTCTGGGGCCAACGTCCTGACTTTC.

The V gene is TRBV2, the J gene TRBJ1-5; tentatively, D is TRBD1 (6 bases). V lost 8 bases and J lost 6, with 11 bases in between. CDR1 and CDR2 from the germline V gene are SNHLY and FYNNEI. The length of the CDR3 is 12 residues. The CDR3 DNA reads TGTGCCAGCGAGGGGGGAGGTCAGCCCCAGCATTTT. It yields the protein CASEGGGQPQHF.

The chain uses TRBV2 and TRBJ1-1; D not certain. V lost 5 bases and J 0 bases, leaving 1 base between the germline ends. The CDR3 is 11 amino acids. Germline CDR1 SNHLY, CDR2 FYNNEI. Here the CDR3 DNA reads TGTGCCAGCAGTCTGAACACTGAAGCTTTCTTT. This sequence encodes CASSLNTEAFF.

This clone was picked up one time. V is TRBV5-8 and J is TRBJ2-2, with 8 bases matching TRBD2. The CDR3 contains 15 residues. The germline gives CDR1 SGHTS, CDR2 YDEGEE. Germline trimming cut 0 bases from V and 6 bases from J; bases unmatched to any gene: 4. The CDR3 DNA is TGTGCCAGCAGCTTGGGTTTCGGGAGGGCCGGGGAGCTGTTTTTT. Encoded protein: CASSLGFGRAGELFF.

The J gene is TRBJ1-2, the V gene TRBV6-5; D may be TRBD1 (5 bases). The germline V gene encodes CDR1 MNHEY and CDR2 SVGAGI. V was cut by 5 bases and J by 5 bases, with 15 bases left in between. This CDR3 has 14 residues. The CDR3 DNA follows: TGTGCCAGCAGTAGAGCCGGGAGGGGTTATGGCTACACCTTC. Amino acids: CASSRAGRGYGYTF.

The CDR3 DNA is TGCGCCAGCAGCATGCCCTTCACCCGCCGGGAGCTGTTTTTT. It codes for CASSMPFTRRELFF. The chain recombines TRBV5-1 with TRBJ2-2; no definite D call. The CDR3 runs 14 residues. Trimming pared 4 bases from V and 9 bases from J, leaving 16 bases between. Germline V gene data show CDR1 as SGHRS and CDR2 as YFSETQ. Full variable domain (remainder filled in from reference TRBV5-1 and TRBJ2-2): KAGVTQTPRYLIKTRGQQVTLSCSPISGHRSVSWYQQTPGQGLQFLFEYFSETQRNKGNFPGRFSGRQFSNSRSEMNVSTLELGDSALYLCASSMPFTRRELFFGEGSRLTVL.

The CDR3, as DNA: TGTGCCAGCAGTGGCCTGAACGGAGCAACTAATGAAAAACTGTTTTTT. Amino acid sequence: CASSGLNGATNEKLFF. The rearrangement joins TRBV6-1 to TRBJ1-4; unclear D gene. V dropped 4 bases and J dropped 0 bases, with 12 bases sitting between them. This CDR3 comprises 16 residues. The germline gives CDR1 MNHNS, CDR2 SASEGT.

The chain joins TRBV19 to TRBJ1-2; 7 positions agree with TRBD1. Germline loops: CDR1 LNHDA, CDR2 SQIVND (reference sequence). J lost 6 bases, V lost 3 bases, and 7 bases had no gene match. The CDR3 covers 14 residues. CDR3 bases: TGTGCCAGTAGTATGATGAAAGGGGGCGATGGCTACACCTTC. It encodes CASSMMKGGDGYTF.

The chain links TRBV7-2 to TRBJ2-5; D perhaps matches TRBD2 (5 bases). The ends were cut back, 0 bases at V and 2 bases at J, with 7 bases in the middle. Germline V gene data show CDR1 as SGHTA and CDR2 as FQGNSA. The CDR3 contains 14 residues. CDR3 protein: CASSLATKQETQYF. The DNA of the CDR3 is TGTGCCAGCAGCTTAGCGACTAAACAAGAGACCCAGTACTTC.

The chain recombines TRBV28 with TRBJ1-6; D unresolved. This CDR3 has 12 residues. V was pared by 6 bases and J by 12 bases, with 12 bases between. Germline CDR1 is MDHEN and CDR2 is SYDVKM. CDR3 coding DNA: TGTGCCAGCAGGACGGGAGGTCAACCCCTCCACTTT. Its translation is CASRTGGQPLHF.

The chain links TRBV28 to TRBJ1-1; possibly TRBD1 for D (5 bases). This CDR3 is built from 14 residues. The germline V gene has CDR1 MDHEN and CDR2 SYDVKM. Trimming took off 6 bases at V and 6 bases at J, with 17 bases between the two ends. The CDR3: CASRGHGGRAEAFF. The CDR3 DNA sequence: TGTGCCAGCAGGGGTCATGGGGGTAGGGCTGAAGCTTTCTTT.

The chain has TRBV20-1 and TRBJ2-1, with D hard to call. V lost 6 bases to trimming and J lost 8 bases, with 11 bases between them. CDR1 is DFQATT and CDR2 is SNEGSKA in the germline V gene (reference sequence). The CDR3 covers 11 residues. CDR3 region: CSAPTGHEQFF. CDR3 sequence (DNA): TGCAGTGCCCCTACGGGCCATGAGCAGTTCTTC.

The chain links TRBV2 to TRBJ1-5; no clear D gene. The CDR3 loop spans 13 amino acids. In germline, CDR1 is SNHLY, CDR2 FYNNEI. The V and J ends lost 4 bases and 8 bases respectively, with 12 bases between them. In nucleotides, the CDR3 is TGTGCCAGCAGTGGCCTTCCCTATAAGCCCCAGCATTTT. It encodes CASSGLPYKPQHF.

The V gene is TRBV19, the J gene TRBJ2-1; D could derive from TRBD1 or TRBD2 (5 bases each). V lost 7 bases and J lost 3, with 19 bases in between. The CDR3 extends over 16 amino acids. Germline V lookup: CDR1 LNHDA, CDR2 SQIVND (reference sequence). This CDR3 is CASTLTRDQGYNEQFF. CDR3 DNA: TGTGCCAGTACCTTAACCCGGGACCAGGGCTACAATGAGCAGTTCTTC.

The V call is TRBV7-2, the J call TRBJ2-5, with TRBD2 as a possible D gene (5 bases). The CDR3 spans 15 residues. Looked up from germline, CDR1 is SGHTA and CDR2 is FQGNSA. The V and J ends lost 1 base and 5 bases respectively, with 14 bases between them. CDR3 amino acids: CASSLVSVGGETQYF. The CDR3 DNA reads TGTGCCAGCAGCTTAGTTAGCGTAGGTGGTGAGACCCAGTACTTC.

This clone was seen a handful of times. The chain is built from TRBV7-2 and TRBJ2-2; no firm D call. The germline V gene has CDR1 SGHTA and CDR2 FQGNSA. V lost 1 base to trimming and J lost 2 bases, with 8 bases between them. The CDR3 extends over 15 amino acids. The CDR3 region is CASSLVSGNTGELFF. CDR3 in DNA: TGTGCCAGCAGCTTAGTTTCCGGTAACACCGGGGAGCTGTTTTTT.

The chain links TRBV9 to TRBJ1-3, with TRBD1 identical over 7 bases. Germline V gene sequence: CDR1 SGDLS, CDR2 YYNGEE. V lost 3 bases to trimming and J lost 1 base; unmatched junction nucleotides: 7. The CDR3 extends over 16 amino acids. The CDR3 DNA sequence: TGTGCCAGCAGCGGGGGACAGTCGGGATCTGGAAACACCATATATTTT. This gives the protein CASSGGQSGSGNTIYF.

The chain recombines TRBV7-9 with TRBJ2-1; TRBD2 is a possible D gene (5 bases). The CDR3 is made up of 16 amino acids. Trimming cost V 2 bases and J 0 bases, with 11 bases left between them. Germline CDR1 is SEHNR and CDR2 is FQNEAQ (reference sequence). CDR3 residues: CASSLFGMSSYNEQFF. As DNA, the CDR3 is TGTGCCAGCAGCTTATTCGGGATGAGCTCCTACAATGAGCAGTTCTTC.

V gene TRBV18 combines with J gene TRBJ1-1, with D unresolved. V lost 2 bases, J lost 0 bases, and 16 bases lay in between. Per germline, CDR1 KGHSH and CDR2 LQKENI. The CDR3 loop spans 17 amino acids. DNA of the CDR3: TGTGCCAGCTCACCAGAGACGAGTTTGATAATGAACACTGAAGCTTTCTTT. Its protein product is CASSPETSLIMNTEAFF.

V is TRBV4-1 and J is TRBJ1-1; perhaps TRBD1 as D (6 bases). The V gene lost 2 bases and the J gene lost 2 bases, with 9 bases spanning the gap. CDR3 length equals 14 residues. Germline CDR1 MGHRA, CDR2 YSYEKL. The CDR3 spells CASSQTGYNTEAFF. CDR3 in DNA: TGCGCCAGCAGCCAAACAGGGTATAACACTGAAGCTTTCTTT.

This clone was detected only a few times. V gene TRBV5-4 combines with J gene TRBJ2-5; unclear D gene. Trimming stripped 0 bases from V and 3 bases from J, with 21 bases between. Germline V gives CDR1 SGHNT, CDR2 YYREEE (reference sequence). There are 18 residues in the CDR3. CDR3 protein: CASSLGWWQSAEKETQYF. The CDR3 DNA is TGTGCCAGCAGCTTGGGGTGGTGGCAGTCAGCTGAGAAAGAGACCCAGTACTTC.

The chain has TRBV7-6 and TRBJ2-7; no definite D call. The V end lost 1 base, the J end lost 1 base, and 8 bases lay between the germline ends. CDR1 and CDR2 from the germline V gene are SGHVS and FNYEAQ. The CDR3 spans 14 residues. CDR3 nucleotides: TGTGCCAGCAGCTTAGTTACGGGTTCCTACGAGCAGTACTTC. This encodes CASSLVTGSYEQYF.